The 9 T cell receptor beta chains below were found in one sample sequenced in a study of blood T cell repertoires in COVID-19. Profiled with immunoSEQ multiplex PCR; TCRdb holds only in-frame clones, not every one. The table shows hundreds of thousands of clones, with 85% occurring only once. The sequenced sample consisted of peripheral blood. The source is a woman aged 18-29 years with acute or convalescent COVID-19.

The genes are TRBV7-9 and TRBJ2-5; D remains ambiguous. Germline V gene sequence: CDR1 SEHNR, CDR2 FQNEAQ (reference sequence). Trimming took off 0 bases at V and 5 bases at J, with 10 bases between the two ends. The CDR3 covers 14 residues. The CDR3 coding sequence is TGTGCCAGCAGCTTAGCCCCCCGCACTGAGACCCAGTACTTC. Translated, it gives CASSLAPRTETQYF.

The V gene is TRBV7-8, the J gene TRBJ1-5; 7 nucleotides match TRBD1. Germline trimming cut 1 base from V and 3 bases from J; bases unmatched to any gene: 3. CDR1 and CDR2 (germline): SGHVS, FQNEAQ. This CDR3 has 15 residues. CDR3 sequence: CASSLGQGNNQPQHF. In DNA form, the CDR3 reads TGTGCCAGCAGCTTAGGACAGGGTAACAATCAGCCCCAGCATTTT.

The DNA for the CDR3 is TGTGCCAGCAGTGGGACAGGGCGTAACTATGGCTACACCTTC. Protein sequence: CASSGTGRNYGYTF. The genes are TRBV27 and TRBJ1-2; 9 bases align to TRBD1. The junction had 2 bases not matched to a gene; V was cut back by 5 bases and J by 1 base. The CDR3 spans 14 residues. Germline V gives CDR1 MNHEY, CDR2 SMNVEV (reference sequence).

The genes are TRBV28 and TRBJ1-4; D may be TRBD1 (6 bases). V was trimmed by 3 bases and J by 0 bases, leaving 11 bases between them. The CDR3 has 16 residues. Per the germline V gene, CDR1 is MDHEN and CDR2 is SYDVKM. Written as DNA, the CDR3 is TGTGCCAGCAGTTTGGGGGACACCGCAACTAATGAAAAACTGTTTTTT. It codes for CASSLGDTATNEKLFF.

This rearrangement joins TRBV9 to TRBJ1-1; no clear D. Trimming took off 0 bases at V and 4 bases at J, with 10 bases between the two ends. The length of the CDR3 is 14 residues. The V gene's germline CDR1 is SGDLS and CDR2 YYNGEE. The chain's CDR3 is CASSVEYRGTEAFF. CDR3 sequence (DNA): TGTGCCAGCAGCGTAGAATACCGGGGCACTGAAGCTTTCTTT.

CDR3 sequence reads: CAWSDLGYEQYF. CDR3 coding DNA: TGTGCCTGGAGTGATCTCGGCTACGAGCAGTACTTC. J is TRBJ2-7 and V is TRBV30, with no clear D. Germline-derived CDR1 and CDR2 are GTSNPN and SVGIG (reference sequence). The ends were cut back, 1 base at V and 3 bases at J, with 7 bases in the middle. The CDR3 spans 12 residues.

The V call is TRBV19, the J call TRBJ1-1; possible D gene TRBD1, 5 bases. The V end lost 10 bases, the J end lost 4 bases, and 16 bases lay between the germline ends. Germline loops: CDR1 LNHDA, CDR2 SQIVND (reference sequence). The CDR3 loop spans 13 amino acids. The CDR3: CATDGGVGTEAFF. The CDR3 nucleotides read TGTGCCACCGATGGAGGGGTCGGCACTGAAGCTTTCTTT.

This rearrangement joins TRBV14 to TRBJ1-6; D is uncertain. This CDR3 region has 14 residues. The V gene's germline CDR1 is SGHDN and CDR2 FVKESK. Trimming took off 3 bases at V and 3 bases at J, with 6 bases between the two ends. In DNA form, the CDR3 reads TGTGCCAGCAGCCATCGCGACTATAATTCACCCCTCCACTTT. Its protein is CASSHRDYNSPLHF. The full variable domain, in which reference TRBV14 and TRBJ1-6 provide the parts outside the CDR3, is EAGVTQFPSHSVIEKGQTVTLRCDPISGHDNLYWYRRVMGKEIKFLLHFVKESKQDESGMPNNRFLAERTGGTYSTLKVQPAELEDSGVYFCASSHRDYNSPLHFGNGTRLTVT.

This chain connects TRBV27 to TRBJ2-1; 8 bases are shared with TRBD2. The CDR3 runs 15 residues. V shed 2 bases and J 3 bases; nucleotides not matched to a gene: 3. In germline, CDR1 is MNHEY, CDR2 SMNVEV (reference sequence). In DNA, the CDR3 is TGTGCCAGCAGTTTACAACGGGGGGGCTACAATGAGCAGTTCTTC. Translating it yields CASSLQRGGYNEQFF.